This T cell receptor (beta chain) emerged from a study of cytomegalovirus exposure and HLA in healthy donors. The PCR used 60 Vbeta and 13 Jbeta primers. Assay: immunoSEQ multiplex PCR; the TCRdb copy retains only in-frame clones and omits some. The table includes under 200,000 clones, nearly 80% detected once. Germline V gives CDR1 SQVTM, CDR2 ANQGSEA. This CDR3 has 13 amino acids. With V trimmed by 5 bases and J by 3 bases, 6 bases remained unmatched. Input material: PBMCs. This chain links TRBV29-1 with TRBJ1-1; 7 nucleotides line up with TRBD1. The origin of this receptor is a man aged 18-30 years in good health and CMV-seropositive. The CDR3 here is CSVNRGVYTEAFF. The CDR3 DNA reads TGCAGCGTTAACAGGGGAGTGTACACTGAAGCTTTCTTT. The whole variable domain, filled in from reference TRBV29-1 and TRBJ1-1, reads SAVISQKPSRDICQRGTSLTIQCQVDSQVTMMFWYRQQPGQSLTLIATANQGSEATYESGFVIDKFPISRPNLTFSTLTVSNMSPEDSSIYLCSVNRGVYTEAFFGQGTRLTVV.